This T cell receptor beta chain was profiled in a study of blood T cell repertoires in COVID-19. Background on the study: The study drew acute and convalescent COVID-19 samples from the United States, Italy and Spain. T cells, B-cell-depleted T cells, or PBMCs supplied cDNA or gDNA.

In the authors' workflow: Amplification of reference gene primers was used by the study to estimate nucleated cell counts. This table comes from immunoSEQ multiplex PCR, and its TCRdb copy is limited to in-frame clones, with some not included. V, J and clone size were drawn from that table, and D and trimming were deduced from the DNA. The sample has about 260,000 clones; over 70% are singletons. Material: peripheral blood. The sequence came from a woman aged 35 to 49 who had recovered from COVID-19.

The CDR3 DNA reads TGCGCCAGCAGCCACGGACTAGCGATTTCCGATACGCAGTATTTT. Translation gives CASSHGLAISDTQYF. The rearrangement joins TRBV4-1 to TRBJ2-3; 9 bases agree with TRBD2. CDR3 size: 15 residues. V dropped 3 bases and J dropped 6; count of bases not matched to a gene: 7. CDR1 MGHRA and CDR2 YSYEKL come from the germline V gene.